This T cell receptor (beta chain) was captured in a study of T cell changes during pregnancy in multiple sclerosis. Using immunoSEQ multiplex PCR, the repertoire was profiled, and TCRdb retains in-frame clones only, with some absent. The sample lists almost 35,000 clones; about nine tenths were seen once. The CDR3 has 16 amino acids. Trimming took 1 base from V and 3 from J, leaving 16 bases between them. Germline V lookup: CDR1 LNHDA, CDR2 SQIVND (reference sequence). The specimen comprised CD8+ T cells from peripheral blood mononuclear cells, sampled before pregnancy. The source of this sequence is a female donor with multiple sclerosis, enrolled in a pregnancy study. The rearrangement uses TRBV19 and TRBJ2-7; D may be TRBD2 (7 bases). CDR3 sequence: CASSIGPSGGYYEQYF. CDR3 sequence (DNA): TGTGCCAGTAGTATAGGTCCCTCGGGGGGCTACTACGAGCAGTACTTC.